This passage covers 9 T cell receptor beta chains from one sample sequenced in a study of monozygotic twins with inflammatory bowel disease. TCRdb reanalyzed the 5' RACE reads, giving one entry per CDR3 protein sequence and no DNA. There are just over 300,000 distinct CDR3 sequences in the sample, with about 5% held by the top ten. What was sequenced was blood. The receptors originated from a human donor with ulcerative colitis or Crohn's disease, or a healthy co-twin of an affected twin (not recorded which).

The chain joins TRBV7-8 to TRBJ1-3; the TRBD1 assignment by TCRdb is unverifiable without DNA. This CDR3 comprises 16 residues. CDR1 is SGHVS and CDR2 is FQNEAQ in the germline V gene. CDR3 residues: CASSTRQKNSGNTIYF.

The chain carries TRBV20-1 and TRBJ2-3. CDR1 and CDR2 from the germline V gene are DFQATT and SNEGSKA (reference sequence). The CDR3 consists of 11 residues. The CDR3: CSATIGDTQYF.

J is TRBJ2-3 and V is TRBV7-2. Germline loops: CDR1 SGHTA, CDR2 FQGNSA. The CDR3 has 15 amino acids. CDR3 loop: CASSLGQARPDTQYF.

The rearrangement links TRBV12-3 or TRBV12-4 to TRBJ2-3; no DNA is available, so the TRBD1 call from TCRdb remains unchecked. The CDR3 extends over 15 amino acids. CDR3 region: CASRRDRGRTDTQYF.

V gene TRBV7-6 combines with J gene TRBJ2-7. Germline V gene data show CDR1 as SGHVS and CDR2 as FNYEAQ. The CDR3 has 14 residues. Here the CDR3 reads CASSLGGTRIGQYF.

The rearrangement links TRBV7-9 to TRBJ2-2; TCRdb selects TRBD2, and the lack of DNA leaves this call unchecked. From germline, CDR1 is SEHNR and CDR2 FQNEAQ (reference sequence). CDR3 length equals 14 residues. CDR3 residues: CARPSGGVSGELFF.

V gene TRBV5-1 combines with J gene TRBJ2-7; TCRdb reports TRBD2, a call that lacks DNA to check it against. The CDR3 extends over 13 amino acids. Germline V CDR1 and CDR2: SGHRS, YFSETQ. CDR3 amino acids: CASSIGTSYEQYF.

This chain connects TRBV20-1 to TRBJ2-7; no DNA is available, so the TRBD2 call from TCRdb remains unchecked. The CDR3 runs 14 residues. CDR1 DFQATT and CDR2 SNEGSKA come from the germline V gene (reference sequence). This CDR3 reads CSAGIAGASYEQYF.

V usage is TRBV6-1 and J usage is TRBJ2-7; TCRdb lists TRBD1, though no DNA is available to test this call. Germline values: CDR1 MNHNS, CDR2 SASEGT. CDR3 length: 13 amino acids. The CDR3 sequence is CASSKQGWYEQYF.